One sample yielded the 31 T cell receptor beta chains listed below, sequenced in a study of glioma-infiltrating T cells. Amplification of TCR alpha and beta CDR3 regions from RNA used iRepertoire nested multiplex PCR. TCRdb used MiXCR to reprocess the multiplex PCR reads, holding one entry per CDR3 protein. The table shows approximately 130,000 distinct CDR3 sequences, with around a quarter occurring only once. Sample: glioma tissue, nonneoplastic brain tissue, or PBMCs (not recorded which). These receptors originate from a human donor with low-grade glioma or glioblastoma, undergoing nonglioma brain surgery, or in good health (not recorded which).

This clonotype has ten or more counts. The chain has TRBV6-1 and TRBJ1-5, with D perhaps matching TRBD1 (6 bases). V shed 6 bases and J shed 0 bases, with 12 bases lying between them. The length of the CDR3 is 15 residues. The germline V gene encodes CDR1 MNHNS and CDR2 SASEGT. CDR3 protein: CASRGDRSSNQPQHF. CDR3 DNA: TGTGCCAGCAGGGGAGACAGGTCTAGCAATCAGCCCCAGCATTTT.

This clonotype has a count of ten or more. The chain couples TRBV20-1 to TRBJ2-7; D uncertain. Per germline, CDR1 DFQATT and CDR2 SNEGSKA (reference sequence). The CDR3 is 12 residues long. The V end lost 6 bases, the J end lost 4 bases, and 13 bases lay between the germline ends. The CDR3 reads CSAPRHPYEQYV. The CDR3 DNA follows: TGCAGTGCCCCACGGCATCCTTACGAGCAGTACGTC.

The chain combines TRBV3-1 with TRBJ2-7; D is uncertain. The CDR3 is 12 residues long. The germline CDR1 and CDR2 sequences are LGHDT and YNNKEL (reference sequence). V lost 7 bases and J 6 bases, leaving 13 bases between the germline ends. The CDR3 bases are TGTGCCAGCACTCTCGCTGGTGGCGAGCAGTACGTC. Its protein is CASTLAGGEQYV.

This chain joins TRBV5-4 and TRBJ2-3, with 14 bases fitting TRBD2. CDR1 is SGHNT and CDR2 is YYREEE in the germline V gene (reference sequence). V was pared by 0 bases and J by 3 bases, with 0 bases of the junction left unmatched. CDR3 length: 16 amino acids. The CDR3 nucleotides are TGTGCCAGCAGCTTGGGACTAGCGGGGGGGACAGATACGCAGTATTTT. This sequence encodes CASSLGLAGGTDTQYF.

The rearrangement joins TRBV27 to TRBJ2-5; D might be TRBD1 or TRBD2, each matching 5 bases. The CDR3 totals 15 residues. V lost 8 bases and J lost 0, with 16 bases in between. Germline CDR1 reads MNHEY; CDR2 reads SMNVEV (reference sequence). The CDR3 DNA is TGTGCCAGCGGGGACCGGGCAGGGTACCAAGAGACCCAGTACTTC. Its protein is CASGDRAGYQETQYF.

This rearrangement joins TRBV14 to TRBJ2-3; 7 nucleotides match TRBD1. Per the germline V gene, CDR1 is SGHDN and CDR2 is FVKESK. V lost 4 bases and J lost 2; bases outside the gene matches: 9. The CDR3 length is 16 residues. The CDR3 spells CASSRWTGSTTDTQYF. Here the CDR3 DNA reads TGTGCCAGCAGCCGTTGGACAGGTTCGACCACAGATACGCAGTATTTT.

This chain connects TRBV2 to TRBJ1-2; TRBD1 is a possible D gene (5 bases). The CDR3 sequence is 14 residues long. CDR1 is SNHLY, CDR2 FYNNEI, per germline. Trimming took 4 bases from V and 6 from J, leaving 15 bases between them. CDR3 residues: CASSADNGGDGYTF. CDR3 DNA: TGTGCCAGCAGTGCCGACAATGGGGGGGATGGCTACACCTTC.

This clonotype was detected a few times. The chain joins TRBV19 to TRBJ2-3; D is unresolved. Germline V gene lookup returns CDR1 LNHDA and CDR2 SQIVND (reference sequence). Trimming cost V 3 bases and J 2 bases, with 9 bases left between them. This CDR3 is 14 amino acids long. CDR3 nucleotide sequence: TGTGCCAGTAGTATTTGGGCAGCCACAGATACGCAGTATTTT. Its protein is CASSIWAATDTQYF.

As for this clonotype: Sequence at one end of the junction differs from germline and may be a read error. CDR3 residues: CARSQEGQETQYF. CDR3 coding DNA: TGTGCCAGAAGCCAAGAAGGACAAGAGACCCAGTACTTC. V usage is TRBV3-1 and J usage is TRBJ2-5, with no clear D. The CDR3 length is 13 residues. Germline CDR1 reads LGHDT; CDR2 reads YNNKEL (reference sequence).

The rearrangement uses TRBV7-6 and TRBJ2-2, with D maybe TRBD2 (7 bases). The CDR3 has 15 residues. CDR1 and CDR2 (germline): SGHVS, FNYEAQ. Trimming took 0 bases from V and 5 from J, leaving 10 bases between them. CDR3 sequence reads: CASSLARGGTGELFF. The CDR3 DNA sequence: TGTGCCAGCAGCTTAGCCAGGGGAGGGACCGGGGAGCTGTTTTTT.

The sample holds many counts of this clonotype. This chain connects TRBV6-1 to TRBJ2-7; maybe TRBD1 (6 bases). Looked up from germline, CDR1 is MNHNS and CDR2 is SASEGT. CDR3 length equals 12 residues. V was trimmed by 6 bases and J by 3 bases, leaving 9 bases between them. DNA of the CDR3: TGTGCCAGCAGAGGACAGCACTACGAGCAGTACGTC. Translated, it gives CASRGQHYEQYV.

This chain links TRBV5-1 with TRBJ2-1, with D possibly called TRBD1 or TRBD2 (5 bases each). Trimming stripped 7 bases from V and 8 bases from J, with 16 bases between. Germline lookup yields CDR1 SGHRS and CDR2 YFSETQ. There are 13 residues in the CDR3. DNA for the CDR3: TGCGCCAGCCGCGAGGGGTCGGGGCATGAGCAGTTCTTC. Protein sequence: CASREGSGHEQFF.

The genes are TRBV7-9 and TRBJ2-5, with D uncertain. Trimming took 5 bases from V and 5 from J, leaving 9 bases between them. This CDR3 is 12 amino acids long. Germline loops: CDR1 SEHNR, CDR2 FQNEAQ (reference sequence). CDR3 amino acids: CASSHEGETQYF. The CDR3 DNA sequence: TGTGCCAGCAGCCATGAAGGGGAGACCCAGTACTTC.

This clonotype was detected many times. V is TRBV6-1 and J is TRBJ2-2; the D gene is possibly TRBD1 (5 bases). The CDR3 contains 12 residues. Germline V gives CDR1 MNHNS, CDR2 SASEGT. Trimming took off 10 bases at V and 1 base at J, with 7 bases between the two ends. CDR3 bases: TGTGCCATCACAGGGAACACCGGGGAGCTGTTTTTT. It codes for CAITGNTGELFF.

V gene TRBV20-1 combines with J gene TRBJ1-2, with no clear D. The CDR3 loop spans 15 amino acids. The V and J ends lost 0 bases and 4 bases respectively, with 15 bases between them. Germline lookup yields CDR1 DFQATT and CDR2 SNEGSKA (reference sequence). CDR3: CSARDRAGPVYGYTF. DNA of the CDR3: TGCAGTGCTAGAGATCGGGCAGGACCCGTCTATGGCTACACCTTC.

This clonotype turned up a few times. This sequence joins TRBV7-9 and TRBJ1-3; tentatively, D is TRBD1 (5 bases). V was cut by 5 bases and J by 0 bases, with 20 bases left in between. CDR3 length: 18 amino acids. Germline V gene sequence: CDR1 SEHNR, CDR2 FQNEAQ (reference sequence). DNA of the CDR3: TGTGCCAGCAGCCCAGCTCCGGGACTCTCGAGCTCTGGAAACACCATATATTTT. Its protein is CASSPAPGLSSSGNTIYF.

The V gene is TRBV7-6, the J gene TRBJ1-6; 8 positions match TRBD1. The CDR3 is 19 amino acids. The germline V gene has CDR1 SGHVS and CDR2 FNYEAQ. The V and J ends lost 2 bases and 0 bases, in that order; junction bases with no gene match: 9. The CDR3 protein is CASSLTRQGFSSYNSPLHF. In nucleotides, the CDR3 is TGTGCCAGCAGCTTAACCCGACAGGGGTTTAGCTCCTATAATTCACCCCTCCACTTT.

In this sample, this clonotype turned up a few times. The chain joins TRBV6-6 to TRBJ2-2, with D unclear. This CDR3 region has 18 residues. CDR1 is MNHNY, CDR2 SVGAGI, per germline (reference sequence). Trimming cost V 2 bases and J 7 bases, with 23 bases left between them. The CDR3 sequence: CASSYAPQVPRYRGELFF. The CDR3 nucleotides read TGTGCCAGCAGTTACGCCCCCCAAGTCCCTAGATATCGCGGGGAGCTGTTTTTT.

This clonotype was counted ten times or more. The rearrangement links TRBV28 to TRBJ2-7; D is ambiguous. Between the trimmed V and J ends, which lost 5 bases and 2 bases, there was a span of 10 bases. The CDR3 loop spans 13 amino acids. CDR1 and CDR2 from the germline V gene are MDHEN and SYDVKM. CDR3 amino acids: CASSRWEAYEQYV. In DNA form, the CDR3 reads TGTGCCAGCAGTAGGTGGGAAGCCTACGAGCAGTACGTC.

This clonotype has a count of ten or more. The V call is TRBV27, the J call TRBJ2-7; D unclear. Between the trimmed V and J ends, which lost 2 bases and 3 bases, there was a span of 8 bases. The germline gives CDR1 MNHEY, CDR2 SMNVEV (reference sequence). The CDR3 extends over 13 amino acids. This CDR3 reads CASSLKYSYEQYV. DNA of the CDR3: TGTGCCAGCAGTTTAAAATACAGCTACGAGCAGTACGTC.

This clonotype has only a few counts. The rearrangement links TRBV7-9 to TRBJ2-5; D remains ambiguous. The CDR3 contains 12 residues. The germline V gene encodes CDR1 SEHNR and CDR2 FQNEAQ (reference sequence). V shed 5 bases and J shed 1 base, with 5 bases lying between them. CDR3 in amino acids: CASSHVQETQYF. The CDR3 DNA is TGTGCCAGCAGCCACGTCCAAGAGACCCAGTACTTC.

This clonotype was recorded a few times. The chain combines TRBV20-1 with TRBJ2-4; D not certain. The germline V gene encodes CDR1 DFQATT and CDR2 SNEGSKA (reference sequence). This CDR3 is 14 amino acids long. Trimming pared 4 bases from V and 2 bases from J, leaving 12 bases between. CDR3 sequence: CSATGRETKNIQYF. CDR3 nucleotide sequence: TGCAGTGCTACCGGAAGGGAAACCAAAAACATTCAGTACTTC.

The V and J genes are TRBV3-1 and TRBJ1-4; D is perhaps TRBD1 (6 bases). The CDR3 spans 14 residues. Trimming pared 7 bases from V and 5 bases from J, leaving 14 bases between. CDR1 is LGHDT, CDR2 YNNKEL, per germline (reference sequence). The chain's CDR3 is CASIQWTENEKLFF. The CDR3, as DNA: TGTGCCAGCATCCAGTGGACAGAAAATGAAAAACTGTTTTTT. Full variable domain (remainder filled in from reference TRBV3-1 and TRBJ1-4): DTAVSQTPKYLVTQMGNDKSIKCEQNLGHDTMYWYKQDSKKFLKIMFSYNNKELIINETVPNRFSPKSPDKAHLNLHINSLELGDSAVYFCASIQWTENEKLFFGSGTQLSVL.

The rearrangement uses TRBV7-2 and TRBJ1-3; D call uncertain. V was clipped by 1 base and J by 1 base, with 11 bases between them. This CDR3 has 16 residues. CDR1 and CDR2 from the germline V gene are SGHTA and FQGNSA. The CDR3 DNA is TGTGCCAGCAGCTTAGTGACGGGCTTATCTGGAAACACCATATATTTT. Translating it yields CASSLVTGLSGNTIYF.

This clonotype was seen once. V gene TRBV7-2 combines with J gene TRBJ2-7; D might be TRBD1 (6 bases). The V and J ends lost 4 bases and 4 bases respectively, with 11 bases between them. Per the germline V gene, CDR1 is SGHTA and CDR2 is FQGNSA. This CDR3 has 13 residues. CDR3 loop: CASSSNREYEQYV. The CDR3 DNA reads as TGTGCCAGCAGCTCAAACAGGGAGTACGAGCAGTACGTC.

DNA for the CDR3: TGTGCCAGCAGCTACGACAGGGTAGGTGGGGAGCAGTACGTC. It translates to CASSYDRVGGEQYV. This rearrangement joins TRBV7-2 to TRBJ2-7; 7 nucleotides align to TRBD1. This CDR3 has 14 residues. Germline V gives CDR1 SGHTA, CDR2 FQGNSA. The trim removed 4 bases at V and 7 bases at J, leaving 10 bases unmatched.

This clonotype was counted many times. The CDR3 here is CAISGPDRSEAFF. DNA for the CDR3: TGTGCCATCAGTGGCCCCGACAGATCTGAAGCTTTCTTT. The chain uses TRBV10-3 and TRBJ1-1; perhaps TRBD1 as D (5 bases). V lost 4 bases and J 6 bases, leaving 12 bases between the germline ends. Per the germline V gene, CDR1 is ENHRY and CDR2 is SYGVKD. The CDR3 spans 13 residues.

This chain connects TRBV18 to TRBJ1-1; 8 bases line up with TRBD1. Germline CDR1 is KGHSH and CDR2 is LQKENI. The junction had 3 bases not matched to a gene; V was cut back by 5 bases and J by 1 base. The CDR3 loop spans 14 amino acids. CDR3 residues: CASSTGQGNTEAFF. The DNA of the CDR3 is TGTGCCAGCTCAACAGGACAGGGGAACACTGAAGCTTTCTTT.

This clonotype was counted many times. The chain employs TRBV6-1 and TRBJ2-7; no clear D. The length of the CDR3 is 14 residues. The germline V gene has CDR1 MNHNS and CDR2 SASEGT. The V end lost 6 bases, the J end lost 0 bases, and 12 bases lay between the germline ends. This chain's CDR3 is CASRTVPTSYEQYV. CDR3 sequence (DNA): TGTGCCAGCAGGACGGTTCCCACCTCCTACGAGCAGTACGTC.

The CDR3 is CSARSPGTGGERDVYTF. CDR3 nucleotide sequence: TGCAGTGCTAGATCCCCCGGGACAGGGGGCGAAAGGGATGTCTACACCTTC. The V call is TRBV20-1, the J call TRBJ1-2; 12 nucleotides align to TRBD1. After removal of 2 bases from V and 10 bases from J, the junction contained 17 bases not matched to a gene. This CDR3 is 17 amino acids long. Per germline, CDR1 DFQATT and CDR2 SNEGSKA (reference sequence).

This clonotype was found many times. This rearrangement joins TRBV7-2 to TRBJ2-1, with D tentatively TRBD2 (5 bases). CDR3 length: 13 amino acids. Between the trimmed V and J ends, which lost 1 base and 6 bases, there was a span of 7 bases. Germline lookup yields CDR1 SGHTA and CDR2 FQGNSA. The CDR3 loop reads CASSLGLSNEQFF. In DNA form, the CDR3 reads TGTGCCAGCAGCTTAGGACTATCCAATGAGCAGTTCTTC.